Each of the 29 T cell receptor beta chains below was sequenced from the same sample in a study of shared clonotypes between healthy human individuals. The assay was immunoSEQ multiplex PCR, and TCRdb's table has in-frame clones only and misses some. The table shows around 240,000 clones, with approximately 65% occurring only once. What was sequenced was memory CD4+ T cells sorted from blood. Subset indicated: CD45RA-negative fraction. These receptors came from a man aged 30 to 39 in good health.

The V and J genes are TRBV21-1 and TRBJ2-3; the table assigns TRBD2, which was not confirmed against the DNA. TRBV21-1 is designated a pseudogene. The CDR3 consists of 16 residues. This chain's CDR3 is CASSKGEDRRADTQYF. The CDR3 bases are TGTGCCAGCAGCAAAGGGGAGGACCGCAGGGCAGATACGCAGTATTTT.

This CDR3 reads CSVLRDHRGKGETQYF. DNA for the CDR3: TGCAGCGTTCTACGGGACCACAGGGGGAAGGGGGAGACCCAGTACTTC. The gene calls are TRBV29-1 and TRBJ2-5, with TRBD1 identical over 8 bases. Germline V gives CDR1 SQVTM, CDR2 ANQGSEA. The CDR3 extends over 16 amino acids. With V trimmed by 5 bases and J by 5 bases, 16 bases remained unmatched.

V gene TRBV10-3 combines with J gene TRBJ1-2, with 10 bases that match TRBD1. Germline V CDR1 and CDR2: ENHRY, SYGVKD. The CDR3 has 14 residues. V lost 11 bases, J lost 7 bases, and 13 bases stayed unmatched. This chain's CDR3 is CALWRGTGDAGYTF. CDR3 coding DNA: TGTGCCCTCTGGAGGGGGACAGGGGATGCTGGCTACACCTTC.

The chain uses TRBV5-4 and TRBJ2-7, with 7 bases identical to TRBD1. The CDR3 runs 14 residues. After removal of 3 bases from V and 3 bases from J, the junction contained 6 bases not matched to a gene. Germline-derived CDR1 and CDR2 are SGHNT and YYREEE (reference sequence). Here the CDR3 reads CASSSRTGDYEQYF. The CDR3 nucleotides read TGTGCCAGCAGCTCTAGGACAGGAGACTACGAGCAGTACTTC. Drawing the rest from reference TRBV5-4 and TRBJ2-7, the complete variable domain is ETGVTQSPTHLIKTRGQQVTLRCSSQSGHNTVSWYQQALGQGPQFIFQYYREEENGRGNFPPRFSGLQFPNYSSELNVNALELDDSALYLCASSSRTGDYEQYFGPGTRLTVT.

The J gene is TRBJ2-3, the V gene TRBV7-6, with 10 bases lining up with TRBD2. Losses at the gene ends were 7 bases for V and 4 bases for J; bases not matched to a gene: 8. The CDR3 runs to 15 residues. The germline V gene has CDR1 SGHVS and CDR2 FNYEAQ. The DNA for the CDR3 is TGTGCCAGCACCCCGCTAGCGGGAGACGCAGATACGCAGTATTTT. This codes for CASTPLAGDADTQYF.

CDR3 sequence: CASSSPASGRGGAVSGANVLTF. DNA of the CDR3: TGCGCCAGCAGCTCGCCGGCTAGCGGGAGGGGCGGGGCTGTCTCTGGGGCCAACGTCCTGACTTTC. The chain carries TRBV5-1 and TRBJ2-6, with 12 nucleotides matching TRBD2. The CDR3 runs 22 residues. Germline assignment: CDR1 SGHRS and CDR2 YFSETQ. The trim removed 3 bases at V and 0 bases at J, leaving 16 bases unmatched.

The V call is TRBV29-1, the J call TRBJ2-3, with 7 bases identical to TRBD1. CDR1 and CDR2 from the germline V gene are SQVTM and ANQGSEA. The CDR3 extends over 13 amino acids. Losses at the gene ends were 6 bases for V and 4 bases for J; bases not matched to a gene: 7. The chain's CDR3 is CSVRQGFADTQYF. The CDR3 DNA is TGCAGCGTCCGACAGGGTTTTGCAGATACGCAGTATTTT.

This chain connects TRBV11-3 to TRBJ1-5; TRBD1 aligns across 10 bases. From germline, CDR1 is SGHNT and CDR2 YENEEA. J was trimmed by 6 bases and V by 2 bases; bases with no gene match: 16. This CDR3 has 19 residues. DNA of the CDR3: TGTGCCAGCAGCTTACATCACGGGACAGGGGCGATCGCTGGTCAGCCCCAGCATTTT. Translated, it gives CASSLHHGTGAIAGQPQHF.

The V gene is TRBV6-1, the J gene TRBJ1-4, with TRBD1 identical over 8 bases. CDR1 and CDR2 from the germline V gene are MNHNS and SASEGT. CDR3 length: 15 amino acids. The ends lost 5 bases at V and 8 bases at J; junction bases unmatched: 10. CDR3 nucleotides: TGTGCCAGCAGTCCTCGGACAGGGTCTGGGGAAAAACTGTTTTTT. Translation gives CASSPRTGSGEKLFF.

The CDR3: CSVEGSGETQYF. In nucleotides, the CDR3 is TGCAGCGTTGAGGGTAGCGGAGAGACCCAGTACTTC. The J gene is TRBJ2-5, the V gene TRBV29-1; D is possibly TRBD2 (6 bases). The CDR3 has 12 residues. The V gene lost 3 bases and the J gene lost 4 bases, with 9 bases spanning the gap. Germline loops: CDR1 SQVTM, CDR2 ANQGSEA.

In DNA form, the CDR3 reads TGCAGCGTACGACAGGGGGCAGGTTCCTACAATGAGCAGTTCTTC. It yields the protein CSVRQGAGSYNEQFF. This rearrangement joins TRBV29-1 to TRBJ2-1; 10 nucleotides align to TRBD1. The CDR3 is made up of 15 amino acids. Per the germline V gene, CDR1 is SQVTM and CDR2 is ANQGSEA. V lost 6 bases to trimming and J lost 1 base; unmatched junction nucleotides: 6.

Many counts were recorded for this clone. The chain is built from TRBV5-4 and TRBJ1-1, with D tentatively TRBD1 (5 bases). This CDR3 is 17 amino acids long. Germline V CDR1 and CDR2: SGHNT, YYREEE (reference sequence). V was shortened by 4 bases and J by 5 bases, with 24 bases between the two germline ends. CDR3: CASSHRLGRRRMTEAFF. CDR3 in DNA: TGTGCCAGCAGCCACCGTTTGGGGCGCCGGAGGATGACTGAAGCTTTCTTT.

J is TRBJ1-1 and V is TRBV28; no firm D call. This CDR3 contains 11 residues. Trimming left V 6 bases short and J 3 bases short, with 5 bases between. Germline CDR1 MDHEN, CDR2 SYDVKM. The CDR3: CASRRDTEAFF. DNA for the CDR3: TGTGCCAGCAGGAGGGACACTGAAGCTTTCTTT. The whole variable domain, filled in from reference TRBV28 and TRBJ1-1, reads DVKVTQSSRYLVKRTGEKVFLECVQDMDHENMFWYRQDPGLGLRLIYFSYDVKMKEKGDIPEGYSVSREKKERFSLILESASTNQTSMYLCASRRDTEAFFGQGTRLTVV.

The chain uses TRBV5-5 and TRBJ2-5; D unclear. V shed 4 bases and J shed 2 bases, with 15 bases lying between them. This CDR3 comprises 15 residues. Germline V CDR1 and CDR2: SGHKS, YYEKEE (reference sequence). The CDR3 here is CASSPGPLRQETQYF. The CDR3 nucleotides read TGTGCCAGCAGCCCCGGACCCTTGCGTCAAGAGACCCAGTACTTC.

This chain uses TRBV29-1 with TRBJ2-7, with 9 bases that match TRBD1. Germline assignment: CDR1 SQVTM and CDR2 ANQGSEA. This CDR3 region has 15 residues. With V trimmed by 8 bases and J by 2 bases, 13 bases remained unmatched. The CDR3 sequence: CSPSPADRGTYEQYF. For the CDR3, the DNA is TGCAGCCCCTCCCCCGCGGACAGGGGAACCTACGAGCAGTACTTC.

This clone is a singleton in its sample. The rearrangement uses TRBV5-1 and TRBJ2-3; D unresolved. This CDR3 has 15 amino acids. Germline V CDR1 and CDR2: SGHRS, YFSETQ. V lost 6 bases, J lost 2 bases, and 16 bases lay in between. The CDR3 coding sequence is TGCGCCAGCAAGGCCTTCGCCTTTAACACAGATACGCAGTATTTT. Translated, it gives CASKAFAFNTDTQYF.

Comments on this clone: At one boundary the junction diverges from the germline segment, which might be a read error. The chain couples TRBV11-3 to TRBJ2-2; no definite D call. The CDR3 runs 13 residues. The V gene's germline CDR1 is SGHNT and CDR2 YENEEA. CDR3 protein: CASSLEVAGELFF. CDR3 DNA: TGTGCCAGCAGCCTAGAGGTGGCCGGGGAGCTGTTTTTT.

The chain uses TRBV21-1 and TRBJ2-6; the table calls TRBD2, which could not be checked here. TRBV21-1 corresponds to a pseudogene. The CDR3 length is 15 residues. The CDR3: CASSAGTSGANVLTF. CDR3 sequence (DNA): TGTGCCAGCAGCGCGGGGACGTCTGGGGCCAACGTCCTGACTTTC.

This clone appeared a few times. The chain joins TRBV5-1 to TRBJ2-6; 7 bases agree with TRBD1. In germline, CDR1 is SGHRS, CDR2 YFSETQ. V gave up 3 bases and J gave up 1 base; unmatched junction bases: 4. The CDR3 sequence is 16 residues long. This CDR3 reads CASSSTGWSGANVLTF. The DNA of the CDR3 is TGCGCCAGCAGCTCGACAGGGTGGTCTGGGGCCAACGTCCTGACTTTC.

The genes are TRBV27 and TRBJ1-4, with 8 bases that match TRBD1. Unmatched junction bases numbered 6, after V lost 4 bases and J lost 5 bases. Germline loops: CDR1 MNHEY, CDR2 SMNVEV (reference sequence). This CDR3 has 15 residues. CDR3 region: CASSSWDRRNEKLFF. The CDR3 DNA reads TGTGCCAGCAGTTCCTGGGACAGGAGGAATGAAAAACTGTTTTTT.

This chain uses TRBV12-5 with TRBJ2-3; the D gene could be TRBD1 or TRBD2 (5 bases each). V shed 1 base and J shed 6 bases, with 8 bases lying between them. Germline V gene sequence: CDR1 LGHNT, CDR2 FRNRAP. This CDR3 spans 13 amino acids. The CDR3 DNA reads as TGTGCTAGTGGTTTGGCATGGGACGATACGCAGTATTTT. The encoded protein is CASGLAWDDTQYF. Supplemented by reference TRBV12-5 and TRBJ2-3, the full variable domain reads DARVTQTPRHKVTEMGQEVTMRCQPILGHNTVFWYRQTMMQGLELLAYFRNRAPLDDSGMPKDRFSAEMPDATLATLKIQPSEPRDSAVYFCASGLAWDDTQYFGPGTRLTVL.

Relative to its sample, this clone is medium-sized. This rearrangement joins TRBV27 to TRBJ1-1; maybe TRBD1 (6 bases). This CDR3 has 14 residues. Deletions cut 5 bases from V and 2 bases from J, with 12 bases between. The germline V gene has CDR1 MNHEY and CDR2 SMNVEV (reference sequence). CDR3 coding DNA: TGTGCCAGCAGTCGCGGACAGTTCAACACTGAAGCTTTCTTT. Protein: CASSRGQFNTEAFF.

The chain joins TRBV11-2 to TRBJ2-1; 9 bases match TRBD1. CDR1 SGHAT and CDR2 FQNNGV come from the germline V gene. V lost 3 bases and J lost 8; bases outside the gene matches: 5. The CDR3 sequence is 14 residues long. The CDR3 nucleotides read TGTGCCAGCAGCTTTTGGGGACAGGGCGATGAGCAGTTCTTC. Encoded protein: CASSFWGQGDEQFF.

About this clone itself: This likely reflects a read error, since a far larger clone is one base away. The V gene is TRBV5-1, the J gene TRBJ2-7; D is possibly TRBD2 (5 bases). CDR3 length: 14 residues. CDR1 SGHRS and CDR2 YFSETQ come from the germline V gene. The CDR3 nucleotides are TGCGCCAGCAGCTTGGGGACTGCCCTCTACGGGCAGTACTTC. It yields the protein CASSLGTALYGQYF.

The chain joins TRBV5-1 to TRBJ2-1; the D gene is possibly TRBD2 (6 bases). The CDR3 is 14 residues long. Trimming took off 0 bases at V and 7 bases at J, with 11 bases between the two ends. Germline CDR1 SGHRS, CDR2 YFSETQ. CDR3 sequence: CASSLGDGSNEQFF. The DNA of the CDR3 is TGCGCCAGCAGCTTGGGTGACGGGAGTAATGAGCAGTTCTTC. Full variable domain (rest looked up from reference TRBV5-1 and TRBJ2-1): KAGVTQTPRYLIKTRGQQVTLSCSPISGHRSVSWYQQTPGQGLQFLFEYFSETQRNKGNFPGRFSGRQFSNSRSEMNVSTLELGDSALYLCASSLGDGSNEQFFGPGTRLTVL.

The V and J genes are TRBV5-6 and TRBJ2-1; 11 bases line up with TRBD2. The V gene end was trimmed by 1 base and the J gene end by 1 base; junction bases not matched to a gene: 4. The CDR3 runs 17 residues. Germline V gives CDR1 SGHDT, CDR2 YYEEEE. The chain's CDR3 is CASSLFPSGRSYNEQFF. The CDR3 DNA sequence: TGTGCCAGCAGCTTGTTCCCTAGCGGGAGGTCCTACAATGAGCAGTTCTTC.

This rearrangement joins TRBV6-4 to TRBJ1-2; TRBD1 aligns across 8 bases. The length of the CDR3 is 15 residues. Germline V gives CDR1 MRHNA, CDR2 SNTAGT. The V and J ends lost 4 bases and 0 bases, in that order; junction bases with no gene match: 4. CDR3: CASSVGQGANYGYTF. Written as DNA, the CDR3 is TGTGCCAGCAGTGTCGGACAGGGAGCTAACTATGGCTACACCTTC.

This clone was detected a few times. The chain uses TRBV27 and TRBJ1-2, with D perhaps matching TRBD1 (6 bases). Looked up from germline, CDR1 is MNHEY and CDR2 is SMNVEV (reference sequence). The CDR3 is made up of 14 amino acids. The germline V and J ends were trimmed by 5 bases and 7 bases, with 17 bases remaining between them. The CDR3 nucleotides are TGTGCCAGCAGTCAATGGGGGCGGGAGGTTGGCTACACCTTC. Protein product: CASSQWGREVGYTF.

The rearrangement links TRBV28 to TRBJ1-3, with 10 bases fitting TRBD1. The V gene end was trimmed by 5 bases and the J gene end by 1 base; junction bases not matched to a gene: 17. This CDR3 spans 20 amino acids. Germline CDR1 reads MDHEN; CDR2 reads SYDVKM. The CDR3 nucleotides read TGTGCCAGCAGTCTTATTCCAGGACAGGGGGTTAGACGGTCTGGAAACACCATATATTTT. It is translated as CASSLIPGQGVRRSGNTIYF.